These 19 T cell receptor beta chains originate from one sample sequenced in a study of T cells in localized non-small cell lung cancer. The assay was immunoSEQ multiplex PCR, and TCRdb's table has in-frame clones only and misses some. Of approximately 31,000 clones in the sample, 94% were seen once. The material sequenced was peripheral blood, taken before any cancer treatment. These receptors came from a woman aged 40-69 years with stage I lung adenocarcinoma.

This chain connects TRBV11-2 to TRBJ2-3; TRBD2 matches 8 bases. The CDR3 is 18 residues long. Germline values: CDR1 SGHAT, CDR2 FQNNGV. V was clipped by 5 bases and J by 10 bases; unmatched bases: 23. CDR3 loop: CASSRRSGSGAPRSSQYF. The CDR3 nucleotides are TGTGCCAGCAGCCGCCGGTCGGGTAGCGGGGCCCCCCGGAGTTCGCAGTATTTT.

This clone was recorded once. V usage is TRBV5-1 and J usage is TRBJ2-2; 9 bases are shared with TRBD1. The CDR3 consists of 18 residues. The V and J ends lost 1 base and 4 bases, in that order; junction bases with no gene match: 11. Germline CDR1 reads SGHRS; CDR2 reads YFSETQ. CDR3: CASSLLGQGPWGTGELFF. The CDR3 DNA reads TGCGCCAGCAGCTTGCTAGGACAGGGGCCCTGGGGCACCGGGGAGCTGTTTTTT.

The rearrangement joins TRBV28 to TRBJ1-1; tentative D call: TRBD1 (5 bases). The CDR3 runs to 16 residues. Germline V gene data show CDR1 as MDHEN and CDR2 as SYDVKM. Deletions cut 4 bases from V and 5 bases from J, with 20 bases between. This chain's CDR3 is CASSSVGASRYTEAFF. Written as DNA, the CDR3 is TGTGCCAGCAGTTCAGTTGGGGCCAGTCGGTATACTGAAGCTTTCTTT.

This clone has just one count. J is TRBJ2-1 and V is TRBV9, with D perhaps TRBD1 or TRBD2 (5 bases each). The ends were cut back, 2 bases at V and 6 bases at J, with 9 bases in the middle. Germline V gives CDR1 SGDLS, CDR2 YYNGEE. CDR3 length: 13 amino acids. The CDR3 region is CASSVGRFNEQFF. The CDR3 region has the DNA TGTGCCAGCAGCGTGGGACGGTTCAATGAGCAGTTCTTC.

V gene TRBV6-6 combines with J gene TRBJ1-1; D may be TRBD1 (5 bases). Trimming cost V 2 bases and J 6 bases, with 13 bases left between them. This CDR3 has 14 residues. Germline V CDR1 and CDR2: MNHNY, SVGAGI (reference sequence). The CDR3 nucleotides are TGTGCCAGCAGTTACCTAATGGGACCTTCTGAAGCTTTCTTT. Translating it yields CASSYLMGPSEAFF.

This chain links TRBV28 with TRBJ1-2; unclear D gene. Per the germline V gene, CDR1 is MDHEN and CDR2 is SYDVKM. The CDR3 runs 12 residues. V was pared by 1 base and J by 6 bases, with 6 bases between. As DNA, the CDR3 is TGTGCCAGCAGTTTATACGGGGATGGCTACACCTTC. Amino acid sequence: CASSLYGDGYTF.

This clone is a singleton in its sample. The junction shows a germline mismatch at one end, possibly a read error. The chain combines TRBV19 with TRBJ1-2; no clear D gene. Germline CDR1 is LNHDA and CDR2 is SQIVND (reference sequence). This CDR3 spans 12 amino acids. CDR3 DNA: TGTGCCGGTAGTCGCTCGAGTTATGGCTACACCTTC. It encodes CAGSRSSYGYTF.

This chain joins TRBV6-6 and TRBJ1-2, with 11 nucleotides matching TRBD1. The CDR3 sequence is 15 residues long. Germline V gene sequence: CDR1 MNHNY, CDR2 SVGAGI (reference sequence). Trimming at V came to 6 bases and at J to 6 bases, leaving 9 bases not matched to a gene. DNA of the CDR3: TGTGCCAGCAGCGGGGACAGGGGGTTGCAAAATGGCTACACCTTC. The encoded protein is CASSGDRGLQNGYTF.

The J gene is TRBJ1-4, the V gene TRBV29-1; 8 bases are a match to TRBD1. V lost 6 bases, J lost 2 bases, and 5 bases stayed unmatched. Germline CDR1 SQVTM, CDR2 ANQGSEA. This CDR3 has 14 residues. The CDR3 DNA sequence: TGCAGCGTGACAGGGGATGGGACTAATGAAAAACTGTTTTTT. Residues: CSVTGDGTNEKLFF.

The chain joins TRBV11-3 to TRBJ1-5; maybe TRBD1 (6 bases). Trimming left V 4 bases short and J 6 bases short, with 28 bases between. In germline, CDR1 is SGHNT, CDR2 YENEEA. The CDR3 is 19 residues long. CDR3: CASSWGGQGPQARGQPQHF. CDR3 nucleotides: TGTGCCAGCAGCTGGGGGGGGCAGGGTCCTCAAGCGCGGGGTCAGCCCCAGCATTTT.

The V call is TRBV27, the J call TRBJ2-1; possibly TRBD1 for D (6 bases). This CDR3 contains 16 residues. The germline V gene encodes CDR1 MNHEY and CDR2 SMNVEV (reference sequence). The V and J ends lost 1 base and 4 bases respectively, with 14 bases between them. Here the CDR3 DNA reads TGTGCCAGCAGTTTATTGGGTTACAGGGCGTACAATGAGCAGTTCTTC. Translation: CASSLLGYRAYNEQFF.

The chain has TRBV5-1 and TRBJ1-1, with TRBD1 identical over 8 bases. Germline V CDR1 and CDR2: SGHRS, YFSETQ. The CDR3 is 15 residues long. The trim removed 4 bases at V and 4 bases at J, leaving 9 bases unmatched. The CDR3 DNA sequence: TGCGCCAGCAGCGATCCAACAGGGGGGAGCACTGAAGCTTTCTTT. Encoded protein: CASSDPTGGSTEAFF.

The genes are TRBV4-3 and TRBJ1-4; D remains unclear. This CDR3 comprises 15 residues. Germline assignment: CDR1 LGHNA and CDR2 YSLEER. The germline V and J ends were trimmed by 0 bases and 4 bases, with 9 bases remaining between them. The CDR3 region is CASSQETRHNEKLFF. In DNA, the CDR3 is TGCGCCAGCAGCCAAGAGACACGACATAATGAAAAACTGTTTTTT.

V gene TRBV7-2 combines with J gene TRBJ2-3; D is unclear. Germline CDR1 reads SGHTA; CDR2 reads FQGNSA. With 3 bases removed from V and 1 base from J, the gap between germline ends came to 5 bases. This CDR3 region has 13 residues. The CDR3 bases are TGTGCCAGCAGCTTGCTTGGCACAGATACGCAGTATTTT. The encoded protein is CASSLLGTDTQYF.

This chain links TRBV7-8 with TRBJ1-1, with TRBD1 matching over 8 bases. The CDR3 contains 16 residues. V lost 5 bases to trimming and J lost 6 bases; unmatched junction nucleotides: 14. Germline loops: CDR1 SGHVS, CDR2 FQNEAQ. This CDR3 is CASSPRSNTGGAEAFF. In DNA, the CDR3 is TGTGCCAGCAGCCCTCGATCAAATACAGGGGGTGCTGAAGCTTTCTTT.

J is TRBJ2-2 and V is TRBV5-5; D is ambiguous. Germline V CDR1 and CDR2: SGHKS, YYEKEE (reference sequence). There are 17 residues in the CDR3. V gave up 4 bases and J gave up 7 bases, with 23 bases separating them. CDR3 nucleotide sequence: TGTGCCAGCAGCCAACAACCAGGTGCCCCTTTGTTCGGGGAGCTGTTTTTT. It is translated as CASSQQPGAPLFGELFF. Supplemented by reference TRBV5-5 and TRBJ2-2, the full variable domain reads DAGVTQSPTHLIKTRGQQVTLRCSPISGHKSVSWYQQVLGQGPQFIFQYYEKEERGRGNFPDRFSARQFPNYSSELNVNALLLGDSALYLCASSQQPGAPLFGELFFGEGSRLTVL.

The genes are TRBV25-1 and TRBJ2-3; weak D call: TRBD2 (5 bases). Trimming removed 4 bases from V and 3 bases from J, with 17 bases in between. Germline values: CDR1 MGHDK, CDR2 SYGVNS. CDR3 size: 16 residues. The CDR3 is CASSADRDESTDTQYF. The DNA for the CDR3 is TGTGCCAGCAGTGCCGACCGGGATGAGTCGACAGATACGCAGTATTTT.

V gene TRBV5-5 combines with J gene TRBJ2-7, with 7 positions matching TRBD1. CDR1 SGHKS and CDR2 YYEKEE come from the germline V gene (reference sequence). V lost 4 bases to trimming and J lost 3 bases; unmatched junction nucleotides: 1. CDR3 length: 12 residues. CDR3: CASSRDSYEQYF. CDR3 in DNA: TGTGCCAGCAGCCGGGACAGCTACGAGCAGTACTTC.

The rearrangement joins TRBV6-5 to TRBJ1-3, with D tentatively TRBD1 (5 bases). Trimming removed 0 bases at V and 0 bases at J, with 9 bases between. The CDR3 totals 16 residues. The germline CDR1 and CDR2 sequences are MNHEY and SVGAGI. CDR3 in amino acids: CASSYSRQHSGNTIYF. The CDR3, as DNA: TGTGCCAGCAGTTACTCTCGACAGCACTCTGGAAACACCATATATTTT.